The clone carrying this TCR beta chain was observed many times. No antigen is known for it. Each CDR3 protein is one row after TCRdb ran MiXCR on the 5' RACE reads. The sample has about 240,000 distinct CDR3 sequences, roughly a tenth seen once. The data belong to a study of identical twins. General observations from the study: Abundant beta clonotypes from cord blood had fewer insertions, unlike memory repertoires, which showed none. Interpretation of the results relied on cross-sectional statistical analysis and not on following the same donors. Compared with models, monozygotic twins showed more out-of-frame TCR alpha sharing.

This clonotype was obtained from a man over 45 in good health. Sample: memory T cells sorted from blood.

The CDR3 sequence is CASRTDSPTDTQYF. The CDR3 DNA reads TGCGCCAGTCGGACGGATTCACCCACAGATACGCAGTATTTT. V usage is TRBV5-1 and J usage is TRBJ2-3; no clear D gene. Germline V gene lookup returns CDR1 SGHRS and CDR2 YFSETQ. Trimming removed 8 bases from V and 2 bases from J, with 15 bases in between. The CDR3 sequence is 14 residues long.